This TCR beta chain was captured by sequencing in a study of tumor-infiltrating lymphocytes in primary liver carcinoma. About this clonotype itself: A read error may be the cause here, since a much bigger clone is one base away.

RNA isolated from unsorted whole blood supplied the blood RNA, with germline DNA also extracted. CDR3 length: 15 amino acids. Priming with a constant-region primer yielded TCR beta cDNA from 450 to 600 ng total RNA. Three rounds of nested multiplex PCR with slightly modified ARM-PCR produced TCR beta libraries. Researchers ran the first two PCR rounds for 9 to 10 cycles each with TRBV1-TRBV30 forward primers and a C-beta reverse primer. TCRdb reanalysed the multiplex PCR reads using MiXCR and keeps one entry per CDR3 protein. Here the sample spans approximately 340,000 distinct CDR3 sequences, less than 70% being singletons.

The rearrangement links TRBV12-3 or TRBV12-4 to TRBJ2-3; TRBD1 agrees at 7 bases. This TCR was sampled from a middle-aged man with primary liver carcinoma and hepatitis B virus infection. Material for sequencing was peripheral blood. The chain's CDR3 is CASSQGQPSTDTKYF. The CDR3 DNA is TGTGCCAGCAGTCAGGGACAGCCTAGCACAGATACGAAGTATTTT.